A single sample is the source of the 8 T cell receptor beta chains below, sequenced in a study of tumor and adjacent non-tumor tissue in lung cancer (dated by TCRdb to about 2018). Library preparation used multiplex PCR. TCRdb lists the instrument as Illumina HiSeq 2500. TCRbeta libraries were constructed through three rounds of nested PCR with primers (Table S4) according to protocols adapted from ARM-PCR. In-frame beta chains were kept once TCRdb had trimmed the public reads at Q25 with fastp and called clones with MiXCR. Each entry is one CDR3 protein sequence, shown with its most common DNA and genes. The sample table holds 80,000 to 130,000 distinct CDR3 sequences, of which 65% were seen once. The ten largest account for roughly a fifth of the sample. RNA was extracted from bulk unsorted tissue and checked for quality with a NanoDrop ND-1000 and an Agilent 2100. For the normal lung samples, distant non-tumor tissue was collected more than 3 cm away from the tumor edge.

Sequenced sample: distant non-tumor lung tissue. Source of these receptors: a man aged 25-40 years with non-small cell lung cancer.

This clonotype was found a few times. For the CDR3, the DNA is TGCGCCAGCAGCTTGGAGTCCCTGGGGAATGAGCAGTTCTTC. Protein sequence: CASSLESLGNEQFF. This chain links TRBV5-1 with TRBJ2-1, with unresolved D. Per the germline V gene, CDR1 is SGHRS and CDR2 is YFSETQ. CDR3 length equals 14 residues. V lost 0 bases, J lost 7 bases, and 11 bases lay in between.

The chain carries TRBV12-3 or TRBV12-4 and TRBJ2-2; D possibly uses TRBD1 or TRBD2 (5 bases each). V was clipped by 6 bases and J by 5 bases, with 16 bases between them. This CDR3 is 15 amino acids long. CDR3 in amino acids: CASSTQRAGTGELFF. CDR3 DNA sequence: TGTGCCAGCAGCACTCAGAGGGCAGGGACCGGGGAGCTGTTTTTT.

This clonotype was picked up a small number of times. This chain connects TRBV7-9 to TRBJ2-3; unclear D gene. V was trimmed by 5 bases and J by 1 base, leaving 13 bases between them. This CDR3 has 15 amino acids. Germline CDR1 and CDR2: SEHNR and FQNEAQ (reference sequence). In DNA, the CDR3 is TGTGCCAGCAGCCCCCCTGGCGGCGGCACAGATACGCAGTATTTT. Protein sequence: CASSPPGGGTDTQYF.

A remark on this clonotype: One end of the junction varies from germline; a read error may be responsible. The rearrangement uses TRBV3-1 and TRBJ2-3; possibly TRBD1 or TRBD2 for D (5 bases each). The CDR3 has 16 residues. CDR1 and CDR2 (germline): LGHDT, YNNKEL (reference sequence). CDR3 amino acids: CTSSRPRDPGTDTQYF. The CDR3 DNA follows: TGTACCAGCAGCCGGCCCCGGGACCCAGGAACAGATACGCAGTATTTT.

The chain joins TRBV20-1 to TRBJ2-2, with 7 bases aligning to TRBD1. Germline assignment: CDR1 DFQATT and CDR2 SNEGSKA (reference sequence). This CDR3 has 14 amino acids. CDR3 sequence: CNGSSGGDTGELFF. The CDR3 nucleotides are TGCAATGGTAGCTCAGGGGGTGACACCGGGGAGCTGTTTTTT.

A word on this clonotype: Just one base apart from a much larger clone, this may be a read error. This chain's CDR3 is CARSIHQGVNEKLFF. DNA for the CDR3: TGTGCCAGGAGCATCCACCAGGGCGTTAATGAAAAACTGTTTTTT. V is TRBV12-3 or TRBV12-4 and J is TRBJ1-4; a possible D gene is TRBD1 (5 bases). V lost 9 bases and J lost 4, with 18 bases in between. The CDR3 contains 15 residues.

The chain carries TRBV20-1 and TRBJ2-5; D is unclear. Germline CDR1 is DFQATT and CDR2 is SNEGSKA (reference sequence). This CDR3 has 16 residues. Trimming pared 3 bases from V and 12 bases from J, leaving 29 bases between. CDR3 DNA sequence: TGCAGTGCTAGTTCCGCGAGGCAGGCCTCCCAAGAAACCGAGTACTTC. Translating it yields CSASSARQASQETEYF.

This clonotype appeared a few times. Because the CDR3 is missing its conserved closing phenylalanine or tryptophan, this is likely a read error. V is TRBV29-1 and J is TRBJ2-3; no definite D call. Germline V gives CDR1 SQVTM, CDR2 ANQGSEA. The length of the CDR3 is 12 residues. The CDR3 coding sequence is TGCAGCGTTGACTCTGGGCCAGACACGCAGTATTTG. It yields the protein CSVDSGPDTQYL.